This is a list of T cell receptor beta chains from one sample in a study of T cell repertoires in cytomegalovirus infection. TCRdb reprocessed the reads with MiXCR, giving one entry per CDR3 protein. Found here are roughly 920,000 distinct CDR3 sequences, 25% to 40% of them singletons; the top ten hold around 15%. No antigens are known for them. Here the sequenced sample was cultured CD8+ T cells from PBMCs, taken from culture after CMV antigen stimulation. The receptors were sampled from a human donor in good health (CMV status not recorded). Some clones in this sample may be carry-over from other donors' samples. CDR3s include the opening cysteine and the closing phenylalanine or tryptophan. D genes are given only for firm matches. The listing skips clone size in some rows; elsewhere it reads once, few, many or a size class.

once,TRBJ2-3,TRBV5-5,TRBD2,CASSLGLASDTQYF,TGTGCCAGCAGCCTGGGACTAGCGTCAGATACGCAGTATTTT
-,TRBJ2-5,TRBV7-6,TRBD2,CASSWPGTSGDTYQETQYF,TGTGCCAGCAGCTGGCCCGGGACTAGCGGAGATACGTACCAAGAGACCCAGTACTTC
once,TRBJ1-2,TRBV5-4,-,CASSGFGHSSYGYTF,TGTGCCAGCAGCGGATTTGGACATTCCTCCTATGGCTACACCTTC
-,TRBJ1-2,TRBV2,TRBD1,CASEGQGGPNYGYTF,TGTGCCAGCGAGGGACAGGGAGGACCTAACTATGGCTACACCTTC
-,TRBJ2-3,TRBV15,-,CATSRDLWGSVIDTQYF,TGTGCCACCAGCAGAGATTTATGGGGTTCGGTCATAGATACGCAGTATTTT
-,TRBJ2-7,TRBV19,-,CASSSWQNTYEQYF,TGTGCCAGTAGTTCGTGGCAAAATACCTACGAGCAGTACTTC
-,TRBJ1-2,TRBV25-1,TRBD1,CASKPGTAYGYTF,TGTGCCAGCAAACCCGGGACAGCCTATGGCTACACCTTC
-,TRBJ2-3,TRBV10-3,TRBD2,CAISEEAGGKDTQYF,TGTGCCATCAGTGAGGAAGCGGGGGGAAAAGATACGCAGTATTTT
few,TRBJ1-3,TRBV6-2/TRBV6-3,-,CASSFGRHSGNTIYF,TGTGCCAGCAGTTTTGGACGGCACTCTGGAAACACCATATATTTT
-,TRBJ2-7,TRBV12-3/TRBV12-4,TRBD1,CASSHSQGLNEQYF,TGTGCCAGCAGCCACTCACAGGGGCTTAACGAGCAGTACTTC
few,TRBJ1-5,TRBV7-8,TRBD1,CASNIGTGKDSNQPQHF,TGTGCCAGCAACATCGGGACAGGCAAAGATAGCAATCAGCCCCAGCATTTT
-,TRBJ2-1,TRBV9,-,CASSVSARPYDEQFF,TGTGCCAGCAGCGTATCGGCCAGGCCTTACGATGAGCAGTTCTTC
few,TRBJ1-2,TRBV27,TRBD1,CASSQQGANYGYTF,TGTGCCAGCAGTCAACAGGGGGCTAACTATGGCTACACCTTC
-,TRBJ2-2,TRBV7-8,-,CASTKWPPGPNTGELFF,TGTGCCAGCACCAAATGGCCGCCGGGTCCGAACACCGGGGAGCTGTTTTTT
many,TRBJ1-2,TRBV7-6,TRBD1,CASSPGGYGYGYTF,TGTGCCAGCAGTCCAGGGGGTTACGGCTATGGCTACACCTTC
-,TRBJ2-2,TRBV27,-,CASSPPSVAGELFF,TGTGCCAGCAGTCCCCCTAGTGTTGCCGGGGAGCTGTTTTTT
-,TRBJ2-1,TRBV14,-,CASSQHRNEQFF,TGTGCCAGCAGCCAGCACAGGAATGAGCAGTTCTTC
-,TRBJ2-5,TRBV20-1,TRBD2,CSAETSGNRRTQYF,TGCAGTGCGGAGACTAGCGGGAACCGACGGACCCAGTACTTC
few,TRBJ2-6,TRBV7-6,TRBD1,CASSLIGGQAPSGANVLTF,TGTGCCAGCAGCTTAATAGGGGGACAGGCCCCCTCTGGGGCCAACGTCCTGACTTTC
-,TRBJ2-7,TRBV19,-,CASSHGPIYEQYF,TGTGCCAGTAGCCACGGTCCCATTTACGAGCAGTACTTC
-,TRBJ1-4,TRBV27,TRBD1,CASTSGGLREKLFF,TGTGCCAGCACCTCAGGGGGACTACGGGAAAAACTGTTTTTT
-,TRBJ2-7,TRBV27,TRBD2,CAGSLSLAVISYEQYF,TGTGCCGGCAGTTTATCACTAGCGGTGATCTCCTACGAGCAGTACTTC
-,TRBJ2-7,TRBV27,-,CASSLTQLSSYEQYF,TGTGCCAGCAGTTTAACACAGCTCAGCTCCTACGAGCAGTACTTT
few,TRBJ1-1,TRBV6-2/TRBV6-3,-,CASSYSPVGDTEAFF,TGTGCCAGCAGTTACTCTCCGGTTGGGGACACTGAAGCTTTCTTT
-,TRBJ2-1,TRBV7-9,-,CATEGGATYNEQFF,TGTGCCACTGAGGGGGGGGCAACGTACAATGAGCAGTTCTTC
few,TRBJ2-1,TRBV12-3/TRBV12-4,-,CASSLPRGYYNEQFF,TGTGCCAGCAGTTTACCCCGAGGCTACTACAATGAGCAGTTCTTC
once,TRBJ2-1,TRBV24-1,TRBD2,CATSERTSGPYNEQFF,TGTGCCACCAGTGAAAGGACTAGCGGCCCCTACAATGAGCAGTTCTTC
-,TRBJ2-2,TRBV3-1,-,CASSQETGPTGELFF,TGTGCCAGCAGCCAAGAAACAGGACCCACCGGGGAGCTGTTTTTT
-,TRBJ1-1,TRBV6-1,-,CASCQTLNTEAFF,TGTGCCAGCTGCCAGACTCTGAACACTGAAGCTTTCTTT
-,TRBJ2-1,TRBV5-6,-,CASSSTNEQFF,TGTGCCAGCAGCTCTACGAATGAGCAGTTCTTC
-,TRBJ1-2,TRBV27,-,CASSHGTDGGYTF,TGTGCCAGCAGTCACGGGACTGATGGAGGCTACACCTTC
few,TRBJ2-3,TRBV7-9,TRBD2,CASPSSGGSSTDTQYF,TGTGCCAGCCCTTCTAGCGGGGGGAGTAGCACAGATACGCAGTATTTT
few,TRBJ1-5,TRBV4-1,TRBD1,CASSLWTGSNQPQHF,TGCGCCAGCAGCCTGTGGACAGGGAGCAATCAGCCCCAGCATTTT
many,TRBJ1-5,TRBV6-1,-,CASTYPGTKGNQPQHF,TGTGCCAGTACTTACCCCGGGACAAAAGGCAATCAGCCCCAGCATTTT
many,TRBJ2-1,TRBV4-1,-,CASSQDGANNEQFF,TGCGCCAGCAGCCAAGATGGGGCCAACAATGAGCAGTTCTTC
-,TRBJ2-7,TRBV19,-,CASRITDSSYEQYF,TGTGCCAGTAGAATTACAGACAGTTCCTACGAGCAGTACTTC
-,TRBJ2-3,TRBV20-1,-,CSARDGGGPGDTQYF,TGCAGTGCTAGAGATGGGGGGGGGCCTGGGGATACGCAGTATTTT
few,TRBJ2-2,TRBV27,TRBD2,CASGPGLDSGELFF,TGTGCCAGCGGCCCGGGACTAGATTCCGGGGAGCTGTTTTTT